One sample yielded the 24 T cell receptor beta chains listed below, sequenced in a study of cytomegalovirus exposure and HLA in healthy donors. The PCR had 60 Vbeta and 13 Jbeta primers. Sequencing used immunoSEQ multiplex PCR; TCRdb keeps in-frame clones, though not all of them. This sample's table reports 150,000 or so clones. The sequenced sample consisted of PBMCs. These receptors were collected from a woman between 55 and 75 years old in good health and CMV-seronegative.

This sequence joins TRBV11-2 and TRBJ2-2; tentatively, D is TRBD2 (7 bases). The germline V gene encodes CDR1 SGHAT and CDR2 FQNNGV. The V end lost 1 base, the J end lost 5 bases, and 14 bases lay between the germline ends. The CDR3 covers 16 residues. The CDR3 DNA sequence: TGTGCCAGCAGCTTAGTGGGGGGGGCGCGGACCGGGGAGCTGTTTTTT. Encoded protein: CASSLVGGARTGELFF.

The chain carries TRBV18 and TRBJ1-2; no reliable D call. Trimming shortened V by 0 bases and J by 4 bases, and 12 bases separated the two germline ends. CDR3 length equals 15 residues. The germline gives CDR1 KGHSH, CDR2 LQKENI. The CDR3 DNA follows: TGTGCCAGCTCACCACCTTTGGCAGAAAGCTATGGCTACACCTTC. Encoded protein: CASSPPLAESYGYTF.

The chain is built from TRBV6-1 and TRBJ2-1; no reliable D call. This CDR3 comprises 11 residues. Germline CDR1 is MNHNS and CDR2 is SASEGT. Trimming cost V 2 bases and J 12 bases, with 8 bases left between them. The CDR3 DNA is TGTGCCAGCAGTGAAAAATTTAGGCAGTTCTTC. Protein: CASSEKFRQFF.

The CDR3 bases are TGTGCCAGTAGGAACAGGTACACTGAAGCTTTCTTT. It codes for CASRNRYTEAFF. The J gene is TRBJ1-1, the V gene TRBV19; maybe TRBD1 (5 bases). The CDR3 contains 12 residues. In germline, CDR1 is LNHDA, CDR2 SQIVND (reference sequence). V shed 6 bases and J shed 3 bases, with 8 bases lying between them.

Notes on this clone: The identical CDR3 is also encoded by other nucleotide sequences in the sample. The J gene is TRBJ1-2, the V gene TRBV7-2; D is possibly TRBD1 (6 bases). The CDR3 length is 13 residues. Between the trimmed V and J ends, which lost 1 base and 8 bases, there was a span of 11 bases. Looked up from germline, CDR1 is SGHTA and CDR2 is FQGNSA. The CDR3 DNA follows: TGTGCCAGCAGCTTAGACAGGGTAGGGGGCTACACCTTC. Translating gives CASSLDRVGGYTF.

The V call is TRBV27, the J call TRBJ1-2; 10 nucleotides agree with TRBD1. With V trimmed by 5 bases and J by 0 bases, 9 bases remained unmatched. The CDR3 is 17 amino acids. Germline CDR1 MNHEY, CDR2 SMNVEV (reference sequence). Here the CDR3 reads CASSPDRGFIPNYGYTF. The CDR3 DNA is TGTGCCAGCAGTCCGGACAGGGGGTTCATCCCTAACTATGGCTACACCTTC.

This chain uses TRBV9 with TRBJ2-1, with D perhaps TRBD2 (5 bases). V dropped 4 bases and J dropped 15 bases, with 17 bases sitting between them. CDR1 is SGDLS, CDR2 YYNGEE, per germline. The CDR3 has 12 amino acids. The CDR3 coding sequence is TGTGCCAGCAGCTCAGCGGTCAAGCCCAGGTTCTTC. Translating gives CASSSAVKPRFF.

The chain recombines TRBV7-9 with TRBJ1-6; tentative D call: TRBD1 (5 bases). The CDR3 is made up of 14 amino acids. Per germline, CDR1 SEHNR and CDR2 FQNEAQ (reference sequence). V dropped 1 base and J dropped 5 bases, with 6 bases sitting between them. This chain's CDR3 is CASSLGQNNSPLHF. The CDR3 DNA reads as TGTGCCAGCAGCTTAGGACAGAATAATTCACCCCTCCACTTT.

The chain carries TRBV5-1 and TRBJ1-4; 8 bases are a match to TRBD1. Looked up from germline, CDR1 is SGHRS and CDR2 is YFSETQ. Trimming removed 4 bases from V and 5 bases from J; junction bases left unmatched: 7. There are 15 residues in the CDR3. The CDR3 is CASSGSGQENEKLFF. CDR3 in DNA: TGCGCCAGCAGCGGATCGGGACAGGAGAATGAAAAACTGTTTTTT.

The V call is TRBV5-6, the J call TRBJ2-7, with TRBD2 matching over 9 bases. The CDR3 spans 15 residues. Germline CDR1 reads SGHDT; CDR2 reads YYEEEE. V lost 1 base to trimming and J lost 3 bases; unmatched junction nucleotides: 5. Here the CDR3 reads CASSLRKTSGYEQYF. The DNA of the CDR3 is TGTGCCAGCAGCTTGAGGAAGACTAGCGGCTACGAGCAGTACTTC.

V usage is TRBV7-9 and J usage is TRBJ1-3, with D unclear. From germline, CDR1 is SEHNR and CDR2 FQNEAQ (reference sequence). V lost 11 bases and J lost 5, with 10 bases in between. The CDR3 covers 11 residues. The CDR3 DNA is TGTGCCCGCGAATATCGAAACACCATATATTTT. It yields the protein CAREYRNTIYF.

The rearrangement uses TRBV5-1 and TRBJ2-3, with TRBD2 matching 7 bases. The germline CDR1 and CDR2 sequences are SGHRS and YFSETQ. This CDR3 has 16 amino acids. V dropped 0 bases and J dropped 0; count of bases not matched to a gene: 4. CDR3 in amino acids: CASSLDPSGSTDTQYF. The CDR3, as DNA: TGCGCCAGCAGCTTGGATCCTAGCGGTAGCACAGATACGCAGTATTTT.

The rearrangement uses TRBV5-1 and TRBJ2-1; possibly TRBD1 for D (6 bases). Trimming shortened V by 3 bases and J by 9 bases, and 19 bases separated the two germline ends. Germline CDR1 reads SGHRS; CDR2 reads YFSETQ. This CDR3 contains 15 residues. CDR3 sequence: CASSSGDPALFEQFF. DNA for the CDR3: TGCGCCAGCAGCTCAGGGGACCCGGCGTTGTTTGAGCAGTTCTTC. The entire variable domain, with the rest obtained from reference TRBV5-1 and TRBJ2-1, is as follows: KAGVTQTPRYLIKTRGQQVTLSCSPISGHRSVSWYQQTPGQGLQFLFEYFSETQRNKGNFPGRFSGRQFSNSRSEMNVSTLELGDSALYLCASSSGDPALFEQFFGPGTRLTVL.

The chain is built from TRBV7-9 and TRBJ2-1, with 9 bases identical to TRBD1. From germline, CDR1 is SEHNR and CDR2 FQNEAQ (reference sequence). The CDR3 is made up of 18 amino acids. The V segment lost 1 base and the J segment 3 bases; nucleotides outside the gene matches: 10. CDR3 in amino acids: CASSLVVGGTGLYNEQFF. The CDR3 nucleotides are TGTGCCAGCAGCTTAGTAGTAGGGGGGACAGGGCTCTACAATGAGCAGTTCTTC.

The chain has TRBV10-3 and TRBJ1-5, with 8 bases that match TRBD1. Per the germline V gene, CDR1 is ENHRY and CDR2 is SYGVKD. This CDR3 comprises 13 residues. Trimming at V came to 6 bases and at J to 4 bases, leaving 2 bases not matched to a gene. CDR3 sequence: CAIRDRANQPQHF. The CDR3 bases are TGTGCCATCAGGGACAGGGCAAATCAGCCCCAGCATTTT.

Worth noting for this clone: Relative to the germline gene, one junction end is altered; a read error may explain this. The chain combines TRBV6-5 with TRBJ1-1, with unresolved D. Germline loops: CDR1 MNHEY, CDR2 SVGAGI. The CDR3 has 14 residues. Written as DNA, the CDR3 is TGTGCCTGCAGTCCGGGATCCCGGGAAACTGAAGCTTTCTTT. Translating it yields CACSPGSRETEAFF.

The gene calls are TRBV9 and TRBJ2-1; TRBD1 matches 7 bases. CDR3 length: 13 residues. V lost 7 bases, J lost 7 bases, and 8 bases stayed unmatched. Germline V lookup: CDR1 SGDLS, CDR2 YYNGEE. The CDR3 DNA reads TGTGCCAGCTCTGGGACAGCCAGAAATGAGCAGTTCTTC. Translating gives CASSGTARNEQFF.

In DNA, the CDR3 is TGTGCCTGGAGCGCAGACAGGGGTGGTCAGCCCCAGCATTTT. This sequence encodes CAWSADRGGQPQHF. This chain links TRBV30 with TRBJ1-5; 8 nucleotides line up with TRBD1. CDR3 size: 14 residues. V trimming: 3 bases; J trimming: 6 bases; junction bases outside the gene matches: 7. CDR1 is GTSNPN and CDR2 is SVGIG in the germline V gene (reference sequence).

The V gene is TRBV4-2, the J gene TRBJ1-4; 8 nucleotides agree with TRBD1. Germline V gene data show CDR1 as LGHNA and CDR2 as YNFKEQ. CDR3 length: 15 amino acids. The junction had 4 bases not matched to a gene; V was cut back by 0 bases and J by 7 bases. DNA for the CDR3: TGTGCCAGCAGCCAAGAGCAGGGGGCGATTGAAAAACTGTTTTTT. Its protein product is CASSQEQGAIEKLFF.

The genes are TRBV21-1 and TRBJ2-5; whether TRBD2, the table's D call, matches the DNA was not checked. TRBV21-1 is flagged as a pseudogene. The CDR3 consists of 14 residues. This CDR3 is CASSKGGKEGAPHF. The CDR3 coding sequence is TGTGCCAGCAGCAAAGGAGGTAAGGAGGGAGCCCCGCACTTC.

DNA of the CDR3: TGTGCCAGCAGTCCCCACAGTGTTCTAACTAATTCACCCCTCCACTTT. This codes for CASSPHSVLTNSPLHF. This rearrangement joins TRBV25-1 to TRBJ1-6, with D uncertain. V was pared by 5 bases and J by 6 bases, with 17 bases between. This CDR3 comprises 16 residues. Germline-derived CDR1 and CDR2 are MGHDK and SYGVNS.

The genes are TRBV5-8 and TRBJ2-7, with TRBD2 identical over 10 bases. Germline CDR1 reads SGHTS; CDR2 reads YDEGEE. The CDR3 has 15 residues. Trimming cost V 0 bases and J 3 bases; bases outside gene matches: 3. In nucleotides, the CDR3 is TGTGCCAGCAGCTTGGCGGCTAGCGGGGGCTACGAGCAGTACTTC. This encodes CASSLAASGGYEQYF.

This rearrangement joins TRBV5-1 to TRBJ1-1; 7 bases are shared with TRBD1. CDR3 length equals 16 residues. Germline V lookup: CDR1 SGHRS, CDR2 YFSETQ. The trim removed 4 bases at V and 7 bases at J, leaving 16 bases unmatched. The DNA for the CDR3 is TGCGCCAGCAGCGCCTTGACAGGGCCTGGCCTACTTGAAGCTTTCTTT. Protein product: CASSALTGPGLLEAFF. Full variable domain (rest looked up from reference TRBV5-1 and TRBJ1-1): KAGVTQTPRYLIKTRGQQVTLSCSPISGHRSVSWYQQTPGQGLQFLFEYFSETQRNKGNFPGRFSGRQFSNSRSEMNVSTLELGDSALYLCASSALTGPGLLEAFFGQGTRLTVV.

The chain combines TRBV6-1 with TRBJ2-2, with 8 bases matching TRBD2. The CDR3 runs 15 residues. After removal of 6 bases from V and 7 bases from J, the junction contained 10 bases not matched to a gene. Looked up from germline, CDR1 is MNHNS and CDR2 is SASEGT. CDR3 residues: CASSPRGGANGELFF. CDR3 DNA: TGTGCCAGCAGCCCTCGGGGGGGCGCGAACGGGGAGCTGTTTTTT.